The 26 T cell receptor beta chains reported below all come from one sample, sequenced in a study. TCRdb re-analysed the 5' RACE reads in MiXCR, keeping a single row per CDR3 protein. Here the sample spans tens of thousands of distinct CDR3 sequences, approximately 27% being singletons. The sorted Tregs were CD4+CD25+CD127-/low cells. Sequencing was done on a sample of tumor-infiltrating Tregs sorted from the breast tumor. The receptor source for this set is a female donor with breast cancer.

This clonotype was seen repeatedly, ten times or more. The V gene is TRBV7-6, the J gene TRBJ1-4; 7 bases match TRBD1. V was pared by 2 bases and J by 10 bases, with 10 bases of the junction left unmatched. Germline lookup yields CDR1 SGHVS and CDR2 FNYEAQ. The CDR3 has 15 amino acids. For the CDR3, the DNA is TGTGCCAGCAGCTTATTAAACAGGGGTAGGGGAAAACTGTTTTTT. Amino acids: CASSLLNRGRGKLFF.

The rearrangement links TRBV5-1 to TRBJ1-6, with no clear D. The CDR3 totals 15 residues. Per the germline V gene, CDR1 is SGHRS and CDR2 is YFSETQ. Trimming removed 4 bases at V and 10 bases at J, with 18 bases between. CDR3 region: CASSQQRADRSPLHF. CDR3 DNA sequence: TGCGCCAGCAGCCAACAGAGGGCTGATAGGTCACCCCTCCACTTT.

The chain links TRBV7-2 to TRBJ2-1; either TRBD1 or TRBD2 may fit D (5 bases each). This CDR3 has 13 amino acids. CDR1 SGHTA and CDR2 FQGNSA come from the germline V gene. With 0 bases removed from V and 8 bases from J, the gap between germline ends came to 8 bases. CDR3: CASSLALGDEQFF. The CDR3 DNA follows: TGTGCCAGCAGCTTAGCGCTGGGGGATGAGCAGTTCTTC.

This chain connects TRBV12-3 or TRBV12-4 to TRBJ1-2, with TRBD1 matching over 9 bases. There are 16 residues in the CDR3. The J segment lost 8 bases and the V segment lost 3 bases, leaving 13 bases of the junction unmatched. This chain's CDR3 is CASSFSSGTGRWGYTF. The CDR3 DNA reads TGTGCCAGCAGTTTCTCGTCGGGGACAGGGAGATGGGGCTACACCTTC.

The V and J genes are TRBV13 and TRBJ1-3, with D perhaps TRBD1 (5 bases). The CDR3 spans 15 residues. Germline CDR1 reads PRHDT; CDR2 reads FYEKMQ (reference sequence). V was pared by 5 bases and J by 2 bases, with 13 bases between. This chain's CDR3 is CASSVQGRAGNTIYF. DNA of the CDR3: TGTGCCAGCAGCGTCCAGGGTAGGGCTGGAAACACCATATATTTT. The complete variable domain, with remaining parts taken from reference TRBV13 and TRBJ1-3, reads AAGVIQSPRHLIKEKRETATLKCYPIPRHDTVYWYQQGPGQDPQFLISFYEKMQSDKGSIPDRFSAQQFSDYHSELNMSSLELGDSALYFCASSVQGRAGNTIYFGEGSWLTVV.

V usage is TRBV4-1 and J usage is TRBJ2-7; D is uncertain. Deletions cut 1 base from V and 0 bases from J, with 10 bases between. CDR1 is MGHRA, CDR2 YSYEKL, per germline. CDR3 length: 15 residues. The CDR3 loop is CASSQGDRISYEQYF. In nucleotides, the CDR3 is TGCGCCAGCAGCCAAGGCGACCGGATCTCCTACGAGCAGTACTTC.

The sample holds a few counts of this clonotype. The gene calls are TRBV20-1 and TRBJ2-6, with TRBD1 matching over 9 bases. The CDR3 has 17 amino acids. After removal of 5 bases from V and 2 bases from J, the junction contained 10 bases not matched to a gene. Germline assignment: CDR1 DFQATT and CDR2 SNEGSKA (reference sequence). The CDR3, as DNA: TGCAGTGCTCCCCTGACAGGGGGAAGCCCTGGGGCCAACGTCCTGACTTTC. Residues: CSAPLTGGSPGANVLTF.

There are a few counts of this clonotype. This rearrangement joins TRBV2 to TRBJ2-3; no firm D call. CDR1 is SNHLY, CDR2 FYNNEI, per germline. V lost 10 bases and J 3 bases, leaving 8 bases between the germline ends. This CDR3 contains 11 residues. In DNA, the CDR3 is TGTGCCACCAGCCGAACAGATACGCAGTATTTT. The encoded protein is CATSRTDTQYF.

The chain has TRBV7-8 and TRBJ2-7; 7 bases line up with TRBD2. The CDR3 covers 16 residues. J lost 1 base, V lost 5 bases, and 11 bases had no gene match. The germline V gene encodes CDR1 SGHVS and CDR2 FQNEAQ. CDR3 coding DNA: TGTGCCAGCAGCCGGCTAGGCGGGAGTGGTTCCTACGAGCAGTACTTC. Protein product: CASSRLGGSGSYEQYF.

This clonotype has only a few counts. The chain links TRBV6-1 to TRBJ2-1; TRBD1 matches 8 bases. V was clipped by 1 base and J by 5 bases; unmatched bases: 4. CDR1 and CDR2 from the germline V gene are MNHNS and SASEGT. CDR3 length: 15 amino acids. DNA for the CDR3: TGTGCCAGCAGTGAAGGGACAGGGAGGCACAATGAGCAGTTCTTC. Protein product: CASSEGTGRHNEQFF.

Remarks on this clonotype: Mismatch with germline at one junction end may stem from a read error. V gene TRBV12-3 or TRBV12-4 combines with J gene TRBJ2-5, with D perhaps matching TRBD2 (6 bases). There are 16 residues in the CDR3. This CDR3 reads CASSVARSGYQETQYF. DNA for the CDR3: TGTGCCAGCAGTGTAGCCCGGAGCGGGTACCAAGAGACCCAGTACTTC.

V and J are TRBV7-9 and TRBJ1-1; TRBD1 is a possible D gene (5 bases). This CDR3 contains 11 residues. The germline gives CDR1 SEHNR, CDR2 FQNEAQ (reference sequence). Trimming pared 6 bases from V and 5 bases from J, leaving 7 bases between. CDR3 nucleotides: TGTGCCAGCAGTGAGGGGACTGAAGCTTTCTTT. Amino acids: CASSEGTEAFF.

The chain employs TRBV5-1 and TRBJ2-3; 10 bases match TRBD2. Germline trimming cut 7 bases from V and 10 bases from J; bases unmatched to any gene: 18. The germline CDR1 and CDR2 sequences are SGHRS and YFSETQ. There are 16 residues in the CDR3. The CDR3 nucleotides read TGCGCCAGCGACTTGGTCGTTGGGCTAGCGGGAGAGGCGCAGTATTTT. This translates into CASDLVVGLAGEAQYF. The whole variable domain, filled in from reference TRBV5-1 and TRBJ2-3, reads KAGVTQTPRYLIKTRGQQVTLSCSPISGHRSVSWYQQTPGQGLQFLFEYFSETQRNKGNFPGRFSGRQFSNSRSEMNVSTLELGDSALYLCASDLVVGLAGEAQYFGPGTRLTVL.

This clonotype was observed many times. The chain recombines TRBV6-5 with TRBJ2-7; TRBD2 matches at 8 bases. Germline V CDR1 and CDR2: MNHEY, SVGAGI. V trimming: 2 bases; J trimming: 3 bases; junction bases outside the gene matches: 9. This CDR3 has 16 amino acids. The DNA for the CDR3 is TGTGCCAGCAGTTACGGGATGGGTAGCGGGATCTACGAGCAGTACTTC. The encoded protein is CASSYGMGSGIYEQYF.

V gene TRBV12-3 or TRBV12-4 combines with J gene TRBJ2-1; D is perhaps TRBD2 (5 bases). Trimming pared 9 bases from V and 6 bases from J, leaving 15 bases between. This CDR3 is 13 amino acids long. In DNA, the CDR3 is TGTGCCAGTCGACTTGGACGGGGCAATGAGCAGTTCTTC. Its protein product is CASRLGRGNEQFF.

CDR3 nucleotide sequence: TGTGCCAGCAGTTTGAAACCAAGGAATTCACCCCTCCACTTT. Protein sequence: CASSLKPRNSPLHF. This chain links TRBV27 with TRBJ1-6; D uncertain. The CDR3 sequence is 14 residues long. Germline-derived CDR1 and CDR2 are MNHEY and SMNVEV (reference sequence). Trimming removed 3 bases from V and 7 bases from J, with 10 bases in between.

V and J are TRBV21-1 and TRBJ1-2. TRBV21-1 is an annotated pseudogene. The CDR3 runs to 12 residues. CDR3 in amino acids: CASSGRTYGYTF. In nucleotides, the CDR3 is TGTGCCAGCAGCGGGAGAACGTATGGCTACACCTTC.

This clonotype has only a few counts. The chain joins TRBV7-3 to TRBJ1-1; no clear D. From germline, CDR1 is SGHTA and CDR2 FQGTGA. V shed 5 bases and J shed 3 bases, with 13 bases lying between them. The CDR3 length is 14 residues. This CDR3 is CASSLEVWDTEAFF. The CDR3 region has the DNA TGTGCCAGCAGCCTAGAAGTGTGGGACACTGAAGCTTTCTTT.

The chain is built from TRBV7-2 and TRBJ2-3; D might be TRBD1 (6 bases). The CDR3 consists of 13 residues. V was trimmed by 1 base and J by 6 bases, leaving 8 bases between them. Germline loops: CDR1 SGHTA, CDR2 FQGNSA. The CDR3, as DNA: TGTGCCAGCAGCTTAGACAGGGTGGATACGCAGTATTTT. Translated: CASSLDRVDTQYF.

Details on this clonotype: Given a much more abundant clone one base away, this may be a read error. The J gene is TRBJ1-1, the V gene TRBV12-3 or TRBV12-4, with TRBD1 identical over 7 bases. This CDR3 comprises 15 residues. The CDR3 coding sequence is TGTGCCAGCAGTTTAGCGGGAACAGGGGTGACTGAAGCTTACTTT. Translated: CASSLAGTGVTEAYF.

This clonotype occurred a few times. The CDR3 here is CASSVGVTEAFF. CDR3 coding DNA: TGTGCCAGCAGCGTAGGGGTCACTGAAGCTTTCTTT. The chain recombines TRBV7-2 with TRBJ1-1, with a possible D match to TRBD1 (5 bases). The CDR3 has 12 residues. The V and J ends lost 5 bases and 4 bases respectively, with 8 bases between them. Per the germline V gene, CDR1 is SGHTA and CDR2 is FQGNSA.

This clonotype occurred a few times. This sequence joins TRBV28 and TRBJ2-7; no clear D. Germline V gene lookup returns CDR1 MDHEN and CDR2 SYDVKM. The CDR3 has 11 amino acids. The V gene lost 3 bases and the J gene lost 3 bases, with 3 bases spanning the gap. CDR3 residues: CASSFVYEQYF. The CDR3 bases are TGTGCCAGCAGTTTCGTCTACGAGCAGTACTTC.

This clonotype was detected only a few times. The DNA for the CDR3 is TGTGCCAGCAGCTTAGAGTGGGGACAGGGTTACGATACGCAGTATTTT. Protein sequence: CASSLEWGQGYDTQYF. J is TRBJ2-3 and V is TRBV7-8, with 9 bases matching TRBD1. With 1 base clipped from V and 6 bases from J, the junction kept 8 bases outside the gene matches. The V gene's germline CDR1 is SGHVS and CDR2 FQNEAQ. The CDR3 totals 16 residues.

The chain couples TRBV28 to TRBJ2-1, with 10 bases that match TRBD2. The CDR3 consists of 16 residues. Germline CDR1 MDHEN, CDR2 SYDVKM. J gave up 0 bases and V 4 bases, and 3 bases lay outside the gene matches. The chain's CDR3 is CASSSSGRVSYNEQFF. The CDR3 coding sequence is TGTGCCAGCAGTTCGAGCGGGAGGGTCTCCTACAATGAGCAGTTCTTC.

This clonotype occurred a few times. The gene calls are TRBV28 and TRBJ2-2; TRBD2 is a possible D gene (6 bases). The CDR3 is made up of 14 amino acids. V gave up 4 bases and J gave up 6 bases, with 12 bases separating them. Germline CDR1 reads MDHEN; CDR2 reads SYDVKM. The CDR3 nucleotides are TGTGCCAGCAGTTCCCGGGAGTGGGCCGGGGAGCTGTTTTTT. Amino acids: CASSSREWAGELFF. Full variable domain (outside the CDR3, taken from reference TRBV28 and TRBJ2-2): DVKVTQSSRYLVKRTGEKVFLECVQDMDHENMFWYRQDPGLGLRLIYFSYDVKMKEKGDIPEGYSVSREKKERFSLILESASTNQTSMYLCASSSREWAGELFFGEGSRLTVL.

This clonotype was counted only a few times. The chain couples TRBV4-1 to TRBJ1-1; 7 bases align to TRBD1. Germline CDR1 reads MGHRA; CDR2 reads YSYEKL. The CDR3 sequence is 16 residues long. The junction had 11 bases not matched to a gene; V was cut back by 4 bases and J by 3 bases. This chain's CDR3 is CASSLDRAKKDTEAFF. The DNA for the CDR3 is TGCGCCAGCAGCCTCGACAGGGCTAAGAAAGACACTGAAGCTTTCTTT.